Listed below are T cell receptor beta chains from one sample, sequenced in a study of CD8+ T cells in alopecia areata. The protocol was immunoSEQ multiplex PCR, while the TCRdb copy is restricted to in-frame clones and leaves out a portion. This sample has fewer than 350,000 clones; roughly 64% occur once, and the top ten carry approximately 1.7%. The source material was CD4+ T cells sorted from blood, sampled at week 24, from a patient treated with tofacitinib. These TCRs come from a human donor with alopecia areata. Each CDR3 is given with its conserved first and last residue.

J gene: TRBJ2-3
V gene: TRBV9
CDR3 protein: CASSLRLAGLDTQYF

J gene: TRBJ2-7
V gene: TRBV9
CDR3 protein: CASSVLPQGAHEQYF

J gene: TRBJ2-2
V gene: TRBV4-3
CDR3 protein: CASSSGTSGGTNTGELFF

J gene: TRBJ1-1
V gene: TRBV7-9
CDR3 protein: CASSLDQLNTEAFF

J gene: TRBJ1-6
V gene: TRBV5-8
CDR3 protein: CASSLLWADNSPLHF

J gene: TRBJ2-3
V gene: TRBV7-2
CDR3 protein: CAILAAGTDTQYF

J gene: TRBJ2-7
V gene: TRBV2
CDR3 protein: CASSERGTRDYEQYF

J gene: TRBJ1-2
V gene: TRBV20-1
CDR3 protein: CSAEGYGYTF

J gene: TRBJ2-1
V gene: TRBV5-1
CDR3 protein: CASSDRGYNEQFF

J gene: TRBJ1-6
V gene: TRBV5-1
CDR3 protein: CASSVERSLGSPLHF

J gene: TRBJ1-1
V gene: TRBV19
CDR3 protein: CASSIGQQNTEAFF

J gene: TRBJ1-1
V gene: TRBV29-1
CDR3 protein: CSVENYRNTEAFF

J gene: TRBJ1-5
V gene: TRBV28
CDR3 protein: CASSSGAGTGGVNQPQHF

J gene: TRBJ1-1
V gene: TRBV6-1
CDR3 protein: CASSLRGPNTEAFF

J gene: TRBJ1-1
V gene: TRBV19
CDR3 protein: CASSSIMNTEAFF

J gene: TRBJ2-3
V gene: TRBV5-6
CDR3 protein: CASSFTGRGGTDTQYF

J gene: TRBJ1-2
V gene: TRBV19
CDR3 protein: CAPWGTGYTF

J gene: TRBJ1-3
V gene: TRBV5-1
CDR3 protein: CASSTNPDSLRNTIYF

J gene: TRBJ1-1
V gene: TRBV30
CDR3 protein: CAFDLELNTEAFF

J gene: TRBJ1-2
V gene: TRBV2
CDR3 protein: CASSEAGRYPYGYTF

J gene: TRBJ2-1
V gene: TRBV29-1
CDR3 protein: CSVAGNSYNEQFF

J gene: TRBJ2-7
V gene: TRBV2
CDR3 protein: CASSAQDLYEQYF